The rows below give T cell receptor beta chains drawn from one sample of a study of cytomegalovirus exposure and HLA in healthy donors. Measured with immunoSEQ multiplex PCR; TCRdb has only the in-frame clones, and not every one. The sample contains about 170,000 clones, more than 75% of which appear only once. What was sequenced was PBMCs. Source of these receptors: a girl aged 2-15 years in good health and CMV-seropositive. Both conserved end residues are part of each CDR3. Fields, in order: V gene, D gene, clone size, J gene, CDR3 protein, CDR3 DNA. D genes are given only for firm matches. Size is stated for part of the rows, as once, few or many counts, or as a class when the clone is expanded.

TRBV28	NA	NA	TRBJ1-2	CASSLKAGVLSGYTF	TGTGCCAGCAGTTTAAAGGCAGGGGTGTTGAGCGGCTACACCTTC
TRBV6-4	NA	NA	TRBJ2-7	CASSEMGPPFCSSYEQYF	TGTGCCAGCAGTGAGATGGGCCCTCCGTTTTGTTCCTCCTACGAGCAGTACTTC
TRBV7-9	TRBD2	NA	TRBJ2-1	CASSSGLAGGNEQFF	TGTGCCAGCAGCAGTGGACTAGCGGGCGGGAATGAGCAGTTCTTC
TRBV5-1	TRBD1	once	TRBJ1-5	CASSLGTGNQPQHF	TGCGCCAGCAGCTTGGGGACAGGAAATCAGCCCCAGCATTTT
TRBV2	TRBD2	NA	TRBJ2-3	CASSLAGSTDTQYF	TGTGCCAGCAGTTTAGCGGGTAGCACAGATACGCAGTATTTT
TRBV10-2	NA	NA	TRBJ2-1	CAARAGAYNEQFF	TGCGCCGCCCGGGCAGGGGCCTACAATGAGCAGTTCTTC
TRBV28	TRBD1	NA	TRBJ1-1	CASSLFRQGNTEAFF	TGTGCCAGCAGTTTATTTCGACAGGGAAACACTGAAGCTTTCTTT
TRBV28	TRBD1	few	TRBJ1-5	CASSFSGQGQPQHF	TGTGCCAGCAGTTTTTCGGGACAGGGGCAGCCCCAGCATTTT
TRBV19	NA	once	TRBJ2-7	CASSIDLTGSHGTYEQYF	TGTGCCAGTAGTATAGATCTCACAGGGTCCCATGGGACGTACGAGCAGTACTTC
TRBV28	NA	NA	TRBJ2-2	CASSLSDTGELFF	TGTGCCAGCAGTTTATCGGACACCGGGGAGCTGTTTTTT
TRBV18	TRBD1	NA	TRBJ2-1	CASSPPARGHEQFF	TGTGCCAGCTCACCCCCCGCGAGGGGGCATGAGCAGTTCTTC
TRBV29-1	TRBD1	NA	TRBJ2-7	CSVAGDREILATSSYEQYF	TGCAGCGTGGCCGGGGACAGGGAAATACTAGCGACTAGCTCCTACGAGCAGTACTTC
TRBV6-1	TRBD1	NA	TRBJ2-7	CASSEGETGGYEQYF	TGTGCCAGCAGTGAAGGAGAGACAGGGGGCTACGAGCAGTACTTC
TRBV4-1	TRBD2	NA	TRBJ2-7	CASQGGSGGQYEQYF	TGCGCCAGCCAGGGGGGCAGCGGGGGGCAATACGAGCAGTACTTC
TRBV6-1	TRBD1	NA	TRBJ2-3	CASTRDRSTDTQYF	TGTGCCAGCACAAGGGACAGAAGCACAGATACGCAGTATTTT
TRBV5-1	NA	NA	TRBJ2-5	CASSLSETQYF	TGCGCCAGCAGCCTGTCAGAGACCCAGTACTTC